This T cell receptor beta chain was identified in a study of response to subunit inactivated influenza vaccine. Germline V gives CDR1 SEHNR, CDR2 FQNEAQ (reference sequence). The CDR3 spans 14 residues. With 3 bases removed from V and 5 bases from J, the gap between germline ends came to 12 bases. TCRdb redid the calling of the RT-PCR reads with MiXCR, one entry per CDR3 protein. This table has under 550,000 distinct CDR3 sequences, under 8.5% appearing once. Study outcomes and limitations: Only a handful of new T cells, the authors suggested, are recruited with each seasonal influenza vaccination.

This clonotype has a count of ten or more. Its antigen is as yet unknown. The receptor was derived from a man between 50 and 70 years old who received an inactivated influenza vaccine. The rearrangement links TRBV7-9 to TRBJ2-3; D is possibly TRBD1 (6 bases). This specimen was PBMCs from blood, taken 23 months after vaccination. The CDR3 region has the DNA TGTGCCAGCAGCTTGGCAGGGGTGGAAGATACGCAGTATTTT. The encoded protein is CASSLAGVEDTQYF. The variable domain in full, completed from reference TRBV7-9 and TRBJ2-3, reads DTGVSQNPRHKITKRGQNVTFRCDPISEHNRLYWYRQTLGQGPEFLTYFQNEAQLEKSRLLSDRFSAERPKGSFSTLEIQRTEQGDSAMYLCASSLAGVEDTQYFGPGTRLTVL.